This paragraph reports one TCR beta chain. Its cognate antigen is unknown. Use of 60 Vbeta and 13 Jbeta primers characterized the PCR. Sequencing used immunoSEQ multiplex PCR; TCRdb keeps in-frame clones, though not all of them. This table lists 80,000 or so clones. This sample stems from a study of cytomegalovirus exposure and HLA in healthy donors. The study's findings and limits: Within an earlier analysis, most TCR beta V segments proved productive either about 90% or about 30% of the time.

Despite likely unrecorded immune exposures, the donors were nominally healthy at the time of sampling. Sequencing input: PBMCs. This TCR was sampled from a woman under 40 in good health and CMV-seronegative.

The CDR3 DNA is TGTGCCAGCAGCTTCGGCAGGGGCAATGAGCAGTTCTTC. It translates to CASSFGRGNEQFF. The chain uses TRBV5-6 and TRBJ2-1; D possibly corresponds to TRBD1 (6 bases). CDR3 size: 13 residues. Trimming shortened V by 2 bases and J by 6 bases, and 9 bases separated the two germline ends. Looked up from germline, CDR1 is SGHDT and CDR2 is YYEEEE.